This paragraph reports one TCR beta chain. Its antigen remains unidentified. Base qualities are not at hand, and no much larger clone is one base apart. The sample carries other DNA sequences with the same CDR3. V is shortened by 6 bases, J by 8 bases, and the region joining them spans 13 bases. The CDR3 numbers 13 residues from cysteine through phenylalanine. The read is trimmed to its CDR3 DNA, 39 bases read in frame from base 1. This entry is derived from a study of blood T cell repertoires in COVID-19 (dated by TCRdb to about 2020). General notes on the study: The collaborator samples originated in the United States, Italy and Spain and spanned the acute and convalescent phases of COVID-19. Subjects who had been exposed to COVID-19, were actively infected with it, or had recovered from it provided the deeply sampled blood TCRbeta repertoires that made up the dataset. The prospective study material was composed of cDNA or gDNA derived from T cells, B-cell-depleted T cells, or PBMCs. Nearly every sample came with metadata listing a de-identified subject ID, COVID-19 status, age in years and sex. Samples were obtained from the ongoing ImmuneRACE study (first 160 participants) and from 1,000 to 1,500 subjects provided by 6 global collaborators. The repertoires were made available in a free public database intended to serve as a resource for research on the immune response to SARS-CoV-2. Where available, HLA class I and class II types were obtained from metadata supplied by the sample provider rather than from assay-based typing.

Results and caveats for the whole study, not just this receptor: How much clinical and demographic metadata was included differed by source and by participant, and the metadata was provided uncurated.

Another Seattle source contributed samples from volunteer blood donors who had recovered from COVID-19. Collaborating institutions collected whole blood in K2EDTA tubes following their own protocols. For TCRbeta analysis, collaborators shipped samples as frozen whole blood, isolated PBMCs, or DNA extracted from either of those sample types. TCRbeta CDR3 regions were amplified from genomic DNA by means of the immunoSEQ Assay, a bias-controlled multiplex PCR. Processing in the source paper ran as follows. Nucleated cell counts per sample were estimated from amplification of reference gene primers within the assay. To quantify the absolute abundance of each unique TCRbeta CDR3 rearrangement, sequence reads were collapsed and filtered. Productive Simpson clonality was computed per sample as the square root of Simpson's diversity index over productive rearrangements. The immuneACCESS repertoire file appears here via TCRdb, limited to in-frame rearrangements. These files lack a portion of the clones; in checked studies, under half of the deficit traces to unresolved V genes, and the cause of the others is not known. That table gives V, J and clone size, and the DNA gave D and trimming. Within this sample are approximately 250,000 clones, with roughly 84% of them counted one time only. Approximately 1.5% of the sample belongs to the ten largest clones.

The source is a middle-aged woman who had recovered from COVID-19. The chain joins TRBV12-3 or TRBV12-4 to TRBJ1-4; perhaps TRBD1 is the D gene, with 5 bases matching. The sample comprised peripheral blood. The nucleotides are TGTGCCAGCAGCCTTAGAAGGGGCGAAAAACTGTTTTTT. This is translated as CASSLRRGEKLFF.